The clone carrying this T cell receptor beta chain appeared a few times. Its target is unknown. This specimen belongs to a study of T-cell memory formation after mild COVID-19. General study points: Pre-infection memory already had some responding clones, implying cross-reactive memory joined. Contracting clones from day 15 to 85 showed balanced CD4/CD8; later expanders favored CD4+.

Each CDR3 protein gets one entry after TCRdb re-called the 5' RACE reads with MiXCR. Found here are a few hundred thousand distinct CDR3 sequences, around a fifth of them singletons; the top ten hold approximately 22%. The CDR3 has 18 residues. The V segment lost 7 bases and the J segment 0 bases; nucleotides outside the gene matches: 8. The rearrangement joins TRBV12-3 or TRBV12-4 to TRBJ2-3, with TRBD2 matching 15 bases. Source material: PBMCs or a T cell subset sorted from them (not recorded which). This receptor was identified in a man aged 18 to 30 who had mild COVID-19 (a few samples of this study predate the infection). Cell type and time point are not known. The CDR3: CASIPGTSGGSSTDTQYF. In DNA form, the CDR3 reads TGTGCCAGCATCCCTGGGACTAGCGGGGGGAGTAGCACAGATACGCAGTATTTT.